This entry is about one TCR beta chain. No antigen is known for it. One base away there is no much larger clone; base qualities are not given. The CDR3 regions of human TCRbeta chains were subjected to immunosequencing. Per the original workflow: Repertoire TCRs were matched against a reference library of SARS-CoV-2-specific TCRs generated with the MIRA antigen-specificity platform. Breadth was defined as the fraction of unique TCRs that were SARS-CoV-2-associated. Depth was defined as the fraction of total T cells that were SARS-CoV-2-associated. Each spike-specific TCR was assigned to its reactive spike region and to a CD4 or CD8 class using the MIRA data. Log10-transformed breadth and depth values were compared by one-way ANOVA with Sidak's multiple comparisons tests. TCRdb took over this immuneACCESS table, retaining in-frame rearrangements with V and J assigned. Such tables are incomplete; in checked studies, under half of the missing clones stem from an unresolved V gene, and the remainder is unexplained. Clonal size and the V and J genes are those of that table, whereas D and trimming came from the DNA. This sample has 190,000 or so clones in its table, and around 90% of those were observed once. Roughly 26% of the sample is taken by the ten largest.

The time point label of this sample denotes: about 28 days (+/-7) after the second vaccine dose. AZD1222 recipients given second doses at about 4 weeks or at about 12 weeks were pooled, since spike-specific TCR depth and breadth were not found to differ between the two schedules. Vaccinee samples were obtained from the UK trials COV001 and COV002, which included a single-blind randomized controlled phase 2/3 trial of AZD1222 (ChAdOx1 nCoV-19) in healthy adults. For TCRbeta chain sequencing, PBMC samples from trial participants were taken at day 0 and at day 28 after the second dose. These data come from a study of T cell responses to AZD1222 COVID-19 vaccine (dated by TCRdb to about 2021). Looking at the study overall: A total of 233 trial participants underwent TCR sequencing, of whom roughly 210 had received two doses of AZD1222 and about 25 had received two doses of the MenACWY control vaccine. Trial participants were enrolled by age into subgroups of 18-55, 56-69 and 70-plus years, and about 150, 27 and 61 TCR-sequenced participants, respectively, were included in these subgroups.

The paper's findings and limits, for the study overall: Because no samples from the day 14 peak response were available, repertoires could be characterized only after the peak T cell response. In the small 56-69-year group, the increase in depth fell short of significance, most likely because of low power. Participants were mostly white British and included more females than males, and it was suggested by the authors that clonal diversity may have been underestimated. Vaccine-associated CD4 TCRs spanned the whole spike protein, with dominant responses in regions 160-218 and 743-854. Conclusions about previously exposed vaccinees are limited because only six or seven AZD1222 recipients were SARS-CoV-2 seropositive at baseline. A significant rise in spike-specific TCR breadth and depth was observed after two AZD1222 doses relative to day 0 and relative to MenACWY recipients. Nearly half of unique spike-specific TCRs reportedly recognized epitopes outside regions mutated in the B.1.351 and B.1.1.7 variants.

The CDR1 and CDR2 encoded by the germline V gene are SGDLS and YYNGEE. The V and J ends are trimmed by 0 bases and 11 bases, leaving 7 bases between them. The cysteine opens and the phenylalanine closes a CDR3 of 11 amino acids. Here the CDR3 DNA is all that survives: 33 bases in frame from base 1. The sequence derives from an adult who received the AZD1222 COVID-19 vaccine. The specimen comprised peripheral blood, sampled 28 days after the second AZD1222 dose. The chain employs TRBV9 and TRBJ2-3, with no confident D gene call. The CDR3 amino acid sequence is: CASSVAQLQYF. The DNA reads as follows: TGTGCCAGCAGCGTAGCCCAATTGCAGTATTTT.